The table lists the clone carrying this T cell receptor beta chain with many counts. The antigen is unknown. The CDR3 is 13 amino acids. The ends were cut back, 4 bases at V and 0 bases at J, with 9 bases in the middle. CDR1 is SQVTM and CDR2 is ANQGSEA in the germline V gene. The record originates from a study of human T cells and chemical hapten exposure. General study results and limits: As the donors had alopecia, their immune response may differ from healthy people's. As patch test score rose, PT1 expanded TCR counts tended to rise as well.

The library tagged individual cDNA molecules with unique molecular identifiers. MiXCR was run by TCRdb on the RACE reads, yielding one entry per CDR3 protein. The data show tens of thousands of distinct CDR3 sequences, with 8.5% seen just once and roughly 3.8% held by the top ten. Regarding time point: patch test 2, 6 weeks after DPC sensitization. Regarding treatment: therapeutic diphenylcyclopropenone sensitization with weekly scalp DPC. People who gave samples had alopecia, were 18 to 70 years old, and were suitable for DPC. The receptor comes from a woman aged 45-60 years with alopecia areata. Some clones in this sample may be carry-over from other donors' samples. The starting material was whole blood, obtained in connection with sensitization to the hapten diphenylcyclopropenone (DPC). This sequence joins TRBV29-1 and TRBJ1-1; no reliable D call. Here the CDR3 reads CSVGLLMNTEAFF. The CDR3 DNA sequence: TGCAGCGTTGGACTCCTGATGAACACTGAAGCTTTCTTT.